The clone carrying this TCR beta chain was recorded many times. The data are from a study of prognosis after radiotherapy for stage I lung cancer. On the study more broadly: The enrollment of patients with stage I non-small cell lung cancer occurred between April 2018 and 2019. Radiotherapy was followed by distant metastases in four patients, which appeared at a median of roughly seven months; roughly 16 patients showed no significant progression.

Template was genomic DNA; TCR beta CDR3 amplified in two multiplex PCR rounds. For every TRBV and TRBJ gene, a specific primer was used in first-round PCR. TCRdb re-called the multiplex PCR reads with MiXCR, one entry per CDR3 protein. The repertoire includes roughly 17,000 distinct CDR3 sequences, 29% of them detected once, and around 32% sits in the top ten. This CDR3 has 16 amino acids. The J segment lost 4 bases and the V segment lost 7 bases, leaving 9 bases of the junction unmatched. CDR1 MNHNS and CDR2 SASEGT come from the germline V gene. The receptor was derived from a donor aged 50 or older with non-small cell lung cancer. The sample in question was PBMCs, obtained before or after stereotactic body radiation therapy (not recorded which). V and J are TRBV6-1 and TRBJ2-5, with 13 bases fitting TRBD2. The CDR3 DNA follows: TGTGCCAGCACCACGCCGGGACTAGCGGGATCAGAGACCCAGTACTTC. This sequence encodes CASTTPGLAGSETQYF.